This TCR beta chain was identified in a study of cytomegalovirus exposure and HLA in healthy donors. Overall study results and limits: Previously analyzed data showed that most TCR beta V segments were productive at a frequency of about 90% or about 30%. Rare TCR sequences dominated, though some public TCRs recurred in many donors. The likely origin of a cluster of highly shared sequence variants was a sequencing artifact.

V was shortened by 4 bases and J by 2 bases, with 12 bases between the two germline ends. Germline V lookup: CDR1 SGHKS, CDR2 YYEKEE (reference sequence). The CDR3 has 14 residues. A multiplex PCR was run with 60 Vbeta primers and 13 Jbeta primers. The repertoire was sequenced with immunoSEQ multiplex PCR; TCRdb's copy has only in-frame clones and lacks some. The sample yields around 140,000 clones, approximately 82% seen once. Comment on this clone: Its antigen remains unknown.

The sample consisted of PBMCs. The receptor's source is a middle-aged man in good health and CMV-seronegative. This sequence joins TRBV5-5 and TRBJ2-5, with D perhaps TRBD1 (6 bases). The CDR3 bases are TGTGCCAGCAGCCTCGGACAGACACAAGAGACCCAGTACTTC. Its translation: CASSLGQTQETQYF. The full variable domain, rest sourced from reference TRBV5-5 and TRBJ2-5, is DAGVTQSPTHLIKTRGQQVTLRCSPISGHKSVSWYQQVLGQGPQFIFQYYEKEERGRGNFPDRFSARQFPNYSSELNVNALLLGDSALYLCASSLGQTQETQYFGPGTRLLVL.